Sequencing of this TCR beta chain was carried out in a study of shared clonotypes between healthy human individuals. Regarding the study as a whole: Genetic and exposure-history diversity was limited by the small donor number. Across a handful of donors, naive CD4 shared roughly 5%, naive CD8 3% to 3.5%, memory CD4 about 2.5%, memory CD8 more than 0.35%.

With regard to this clone: Its specificity is not known.

V was cut by 3 bases and J by 3 bases, with 7 bases left in between. Germline assignment: CDR1 SGDLS and CDR2 YYNGEE. The CDR3 loop spans 12 amino acids. Original processing methods: Filtering differed for immunoSEQ, which gave only junction sequences without quality scores. Sequencing was performed with immunoSEQ multiplex PCR; in TCRdb, only in-frame clones are kept and a portion is missing. V, J and clone size derive from that table, while D and trimming were established from the DNA sequence. The repertoire holds some 500,000 clones, with about 96% as singletons. J is TRBJ2-7 and V is TRBV9; TRBD2 might be the D (5 bases). This receptor was taken from a woman aged 25 to 39 in good health. The sample taken for sequencing was naive CD4+ T cells sorted from blood. Subset reported: CD45RA+ positively selected. The CDR3 region has the DNA TGTGCCAGCAGCGCGGGGAACTACGAGCAGTACTTC. The encoded protein is CASSAGNYEQYF.